This T cell receptor beta chain was sequenced during a study of OX40 agonist ivuxolimab in advanced cancers. Points on this clone: Antigen unknown.

Overall study findings and caveats: The mean number of expanded clones was higher in CD8+ T cells than in CD4+.

Measured with immunoSEQ multiplex PCR; TCRdb has only the in-frame clones, and not every one. The profile shows 35,000 to 55,000 clones, about 93% of them singletons. Deletions cut 8 bases from V and 2 bases from J, with 10 bases between. CDR3 length: 12 residues. Per the germline V gene, CDR1 is MNHNY and CDR2 is SVGAGI (reference sequence). The chain carries TRBV6-6 and TRBJ2-7; possibly TRBD2 for D (5 bases). The TCR sequence derives from an adult with an advanced solid tumor such as melanoma, head and neck, liver or kidney cancer. The input for sequencing was CD4+ or CD8+ T cells sorted from blood, taken in a trial of the OX40 agonist ivuxolimab. The CDR3 coding sequence is TGTGCCAGCGCGACTACTACCTACGAGCAGTACTTC. It is translated as CASATTTYEQYF.